A selection of T cell receptor beta chains follows, all from one sample in a study of T cell responses to AZD1222 COVID-19 vaccine. Method: immunoSEQ multiplex PCR; TCRdb's copy keeps in-frame clones and lacks some. The table has about 210,000 clones, less than 95% seen once. Sequenced here: peripheral blood, sampled 28 days after the second dose of the MenACWY control vaccine. The receptors here all came from an adult who received the MenACWY meningococcal vaccine as a control. CDR3s include the opening cysteine and the closing phenylalanine or tryptophan. A D gene is named only where the DNA matches it firmly. Part of the rows lack a size; the others show once, few, many or a class for expanded clones.

CDR3 protein: CASSLVMGRTYEQYF
CDR3 DNA: TGCGCCAGCAGCTTGGTGATGGGGAGAACCTACGAGCAGTACTTC
clone size: NA
V gene: TRBV5-1
J gene: TRBJ2-7
D gene: NA

CDR3 protein: CASSPSRASGTSTDTQYF
CDR3 DNA: TGTGCCAGCAGCCCCTCGAGGGCTAGCGGAACTAGCACAGATACGCAGTATTTT
clone size: NA
V gene: TRBV9
J gene: TRBJ2-3
D gene: TRBD2

CDR3 protein: CASSLGELMGGETQYF
CDR3 DNA: TGTGCCAGCAGCTTAGGCGAACTGATGGGGGGGGAGACCCAGTACTTC
clone size: NA
V gene: TRBV13
J gene: TRBJ2-5
D gene: TRBD2

CDR3 protein: CATSGQDIASYNEQFF
CDR3 DNA: TGTGCCACCAGTGGTCAGGATATAGCAAGTTACAATGAGCAGTTCTTC
clone size: NA
V gene: TRBV24-1
J gene: TRBJ2-1
D gene: NA

CDR3 protein: CASRRRIGYYNEQFF
CDR3 DNA: TGTGCCAGTCGACGGCGGATCGGCTACTACAATGAGCAGTTCTTC
clone size: NA
V gene: TRBV7-2
J gene: TRBJ2-1
D gene: NA

CDR3 protein: CASSVTSGGLRLNTGELFF
CDR3 DNA: TGTGCCAGCAGCGTGACTAGCGGGGGGCTCCGACTGAACACCGGGGAGCTGTTTTTT
clone size: once
V gene: TRBV9
J gene: TRBJ2-2
D gene: TRBD2

CDR3 protein: CASSLGFADNEQFF
CDR3 DNA: TGCGCCAGCAGCTTGGGGTTTGCGGACAATGAGCAGTTCTTC
clone size: NA
V gene: TRBV5-1
J gene: TRBJ2-1
D gene: NA

CDR3 protein: CASSFGTSKETQYF
CDR3 DNA: TGTGCCAGCAGCTTTGGAACTAGCAAGGAGACCCAGTACTTC
clone size: NA
V gene: TRBV5-6
J gene: TRBJ2-5
D gene: NA

CDR3 protein: CASSQDPQTGDYGYTF
CDR3 DNA: TGCGCCAGCAGCCAAGATCCCCAGACGGGGGACTATGGCTACACCTTC
clone size: NA
V gene: TRBV4-3
J gene: TRBJ1-2
D gene: NA

CDR3 protein: CASSLGGQGPNEKLFF
CDR3 DNA: TGTGCCAGCAGCTTAGGGGGACAGGGCCCTAATGAAAAACTGTTTTTT
clone size: NA
V gene: TRBV13
J gene: TRBJ1-4
D gene: TRBD1

CDR3 protein: CASSPGRQGARGAFF
CDR3 DNA: TGTGCCAGCTCACCCGGCCGACAGGGGGCCCGGGGAGCTTTCTTT
clone size: NA
V gene: TRBV18
J gene: TRBJ1-1
D gene: TRBD1

CDR3 protein: CASSAPGQGPSYNEQFF
CDR3 DNA: TGTGCCAGCAGCGCTCCGGGACAGGGTCCCTCCTACAATGAGCAGTTCTTC
clone size: NA
V gene: TRBV9
J gene: TRBJ2-1
D gene: TRBD1

CDR3 protein: CASIGGADTEAFF
CDR3 DNA: TGTGCCAGCATTGGGGGCGCAGACACTGAAGCTTTCTTT
clone size: NA
V gene: TRBV12-3/TRBV12-4
J gene: TRBJ1-1
D gene: NA

CDR3 protein: CASSLNSLGTSEETQYF
CDR3 DNA: TGTGCCAGCTCACTCAACTCCCTTGGGACTAGTGAAGAGACCCAGTACTTC
clone size: NA
V gene: TRBV18
J gene: TRBJ2-5
D gene: TRBD2

CDR3 protein: CSAGNTEAFF
CDR3 DNA: TGCAGTGCGGGGAACACTGAAGCTTTCTTT
clone size: NA
V gene: TRBV20-1
J gene: TRBJ1-1
D gene: NA

CDR3 protein: CASRRDRENTEAFF
CDR3 DNA: TGTGCCAGCAGACGGGACAGGGAGAACACTGAAGCTTTCTTT
clone size: NA
V gene: TRBV7-2
J gene: TRBJ1-1
D gene: TRBD1

CDR3 protein: CASRSRSAALQPQHF
CDR3 DNA: TGTGCCAGCAGAAGCCGCTCGGCAGCTCTTCAGCCCCAGCATTTT
clone size: NA
V gene: TRBV28
J gene: TRBJ1-5
D gene: NA

CDR3 protein: CASSFDRDYGYTF
CDR3 DNA: TGTGCCAGCAGCTTCGACAGGGACTATGGCTACACCTTC
clone size: NA
V gene: TRBV6-5
J gene: TRBJ1-2
D gene: TRBD1

CDR3 protein: CAWRDQGSGNTIYF
CDR3 DNA: TGTGCCTGGAGAGATCAAGGCTCTGGAAACACCATATATTTT
clone size: NA
V gene: TRBV30
J gene: TRBJ1-3
D gene: NA

CDR3 protein: CASSWGVNEQFF
CDR3 DNA: TGTGCCAGCAGTTGGGGGGTTAATGAGCAGTTCTTC
clone size: once
V gene: TRBV6-6
J gene: TRBJ2-1
D gene: NA

CDR3 protein: CASSLPGQGYGYTF
CDR3 DNA: TGTGCCAGCAGTTTACCGGGACAGGGGTATGGCTACACCTTC
clone size: NA
V gene: TRBV28
J gene: TRBJ1-2
D gene: TRBD1

CDR3 protein: CASSRGTEYEQYF
CDR3 DNA: TGTGCCAGCAGCCGCGGGACAGAATACGAGCAGTACTTC
clone size: NA
V gene: TRBV7-2
J gene: TRBJ2-7
D gene: NA

CDR3 protein: CASSVAGAPTEAFF
CDR3 DNA: TGTGCCAGCAGCGTAGCGGGGGCGCCCACTGAAGCTTTCTTT
clone size: NA
V gene: TRBV9
J gene: TRBJ1-1
D gene: NA

CDR3 protein: CASSLQKLGTDTQYF
CDR3 DNA: TGTGCCAGCAGTTTACAGAAGTTGGGCACAGATACGCAGTATTTT
clone size: NA
V gene: TRBV27
J gene: TRBJ2-3
D gene: NA

CDR3 protein: CASSLGLAGGRNEQFF
CDR3 DNA: TGCGCCAGCAGCTTGGGACTAGCGGGAGGGCGGAATGAGCAGTTCTTC
clone size: NA
V gene: TRBV5-1
J gene: TRBJ2-1
D gene: TRBD2

CDR3 protein: CASSLERGGPSYEQYF
CDR3 DNA: TGTGCCAGCAGCTTAGAACGCGGGGGCCCCTCCTACGAGCAGTACTTC
clone size: NA
V gene: TRBV11-2
J gene: TRBJ2-7
D gene: NA

CDR3 protein: CASSFQTGTGAEQYF
CDR3 DNA: TGTGCCAGCAGCTTTCAAACCGGGACAGGGGCCGAGCAGTACTTC
clone size: NA
V gene: TRBV7-9
J gene: TRBJ2-7
D gene: TRBD1

CDR3 protein: CASTTRRAADTQYF
CDR3 DNA: TGTGCCAGCACGACCAGGCGGGCAGCAGATACGCAGTATTTT
clone size: NA
V gene: TRBV28
J gene: TRBJ2-3
D gene: NA

CDR3 protein: CASSQTGTRSSYEQYF
CDR3 DNA: TGTGCCAGCAGCCAAACTGGTACCCGGAGCTCCTACGAGCAGTACTTC
clone size: NA
V gene: TRBV4-2
J gene: TRBJ2-7
D gene: NA

CDR3 protein: CASSPTGVPGGEKLFF
CDR3 DNA: TGTGCCAGTAGTCCCACGGGAGTTCCTGGGGGTGAAAAACTGTTTTTT
clone size: NA
V gene: TRBV19
J gene: TRBJ1-4
D gene: NA

CDR3 protein: CASSESRVLNEQFF
CDR3 DNA: TGTGCCAGCAGTGAATCCCGGGTCCTCAATGAGCAGTTCTTC
clone size: once
V gene: TRBV2
J gene: TRBJ2-1
D gene: NA

CDR3 protein: CASSLVGAGFTDTQYF
CDR3 DNA: TGTGCCAGCAGCTTAGTGGGGGCAGGATTCACAGATACGCAGTATTTT
clone size: NA
V gene: TRBV7-8
J gene: TRBJ2-3
D gene: NA

CDR3 protein: CAVGGGRSYEQYF
CDR3 DNA: TGTGCCGTAGGGGGGGGGCGCTCCTACGAGCAGTACTTC
clone size: once
V gene: TRBV28
J gene: TRBJ2-7
D gene: NA

CDR3 protein: CASSQGRNTEAFF
CDR3 DNA: TGTGCCAGCTCACAAGGGAGGAACACTGAAGCTTTCTTT
clone size: once
V gene: TRBV18
J gene: TRBJ1-1
D gene: NA

CDR3 protein: CASSLRENTEAFF
CDR3 DNA: TGCGCCAGCAGCCTCCGGGAGAACACTGAAGCTTTCTTT
clone size: NA
V gene: TRBV4-3
J gene: TRBJ1-1
D gene: NA

CDR3 protein: CASSPPGQGNSPLHF
CDR3 DNA: TGTGCCAGCAGCCCGCCGGGACAGGGGAATTCACCCCTCCACTTT
clone size: once
V gene: TRBV3-1/TRBV3-2
J gene: TRBJ1-6
D gene: TRBD1

CDR3 protein: CASSSVWGEQFF
CDR3 DNA: TGTGCCAGCAGCTCCGTGTGGGGGGAGCAGTTCTTC
clone size: NA
V gene: TRBV11-3
J gene: TRBJ2-1
D gene: NA

CDR3 protein: CASSLHNEQFF
CDR3 DNA: TGTGCCAGCAGTCTCCATAATGAGCAGTTCTTC
clone size: NA
V gene: TRBV28
J gene: TRBJ2-1
D gene: NA

CDR3 protein: CASRRDSIAKNIQYF
CDR3 DNA: TGTGCCAGCCGCCGGGACAGCATAGCCAAAAACATTCAGTACTTC
clone size: NA
V gene: TRBV6-2/TRBV6-3
J gene: TRBJ2-4
D gene: TRBD1

CDR3 protein: CASSYGQIANTEAFF
CDR3 DNA: TGTGCCAGCAGTTATGGGCAGATAGCGAACACTGAAGCTTTCTTT
clone size: NA
V gene: TRBV6-2/TRBV6-3
J gene: TRBJ1-1
D gene: NA

CDR3 protein: CASRRSSGGRFSNQPQHF
CDR3 DNA: TGTGCCAGCAGACGTTCAAGCGGGGGGCGATTTAGCAATCAGCCCCAGCATTTT
clone size: NA
V gene: TRBV28
J gene: TRBJ1-5
D gene: NA

CDR3 protein: CSARLTYEQYF
CDR3 DNA: TGCAGTGCTAGACTAACCTACGAGCAGTACTTC
clone size: once
V gene: TRBV20-1
J gene: TRBJ2-7
D gene: NA

CDR3 protein: CASSFGRQYEQYF
CDR3 DNA: TGTGCCAGCAGCTTTGGGCGACAATACGAGCAGTACTTC
clone size: NA
V gene: TRBV7-9
J gene: TRBJ2-7
D gene: NA

CDR3 protein: CASSPSGTTYNEQFF
CDR3 DNA: TGTGCCAGCAGCCCCTCCGGGACTACCTACAATGAGCAGTTCTTC
clone size: NA
V gene: TRBV25-1
J gene: TRBJ2-1
D gene: TRBD2

CDR3 protein: CASSHPGTVSYEQFF
CDR3 DNA: TGTGCCAGCAGCCACCCCGGGACAGTTTCATATGAGCAGTTCTTC
clone size: NA
V gene: TRBV7-9
J gene: TRBJ2-1
D gene: TRBD1

CDR3 protein: CASSEGLLAYEQYF
CDR3 DNA: TGTGCCAGCAGTGAAGGACTACTTGCCTACGAGCAGTACTTC
clone size: NA
V gene: TRBV6-1
J gene: TRBJ2-7
D gene: NA

CDR3 protein: CAWGGPLYNSPLHF
CDR3 DNA: TGTGCCTGGGGGGGACCGTTGTATAATTCACCCCTCCACTTT
clone size: once
V gene: TRBV30
J gene: TRBJ1-6
D gene: NA

CDR3 protein: CASSPGINYGYTF
CDR3 DNA: TGTGCCAGCAGCCCTGGGATCAACTATGGCTACACCTTC
clone size: NA
V gene: TRBV12-3/TRBV12-4
J gene: TRBJ1-2
D gene: NA

CDR3 protein: CASSLPDRNSPLHF
CDR3 DNA: TGCGCCAGCAGTCTACCCGACAGGAATTCACCCCTCCACTTT
clone size: NA
V gene: TRBV23-1
J gene: TRBJ1-6
D gene: NA

CDR3 protein: CASSAGASGTYEQYF
CDR3 DNA: TGTGCCAGCAGCGCTGGGGCTAGCGGGACGTACGAGCAGTACTTC
clone size: NA
V gene: TRBV9
J gene: TRBJ2-7
D gene: TRBD2

CDR3 protein: CAISLDRGSNTEAFF
CDR3 DNA: TGTGCCATCAGTTTGGACAGGGGGTCGAACACTGAAGCTTTCTTT
clone size: NA
V gene: TRBV10-3
J gene: TRBJ1-1
D gene: TRBD1

CDR3 protein: CASSPQGPQTSGGFFSYEQYF
CDR3 DNA: TGTGCCAGCAGTCCTCAGGGCCCTCAGACTAGCGGGGGGTTCTTCTCCTACGAGCAGTACTTC
clone size: NA
V gene: TRBV27
J gene: TRBJ2-7
D gene: TRBD2

CDR3 protein: CASSLAAGTSGLSYNEQFF
CDR3 DNA: TGTGCCAGCAGCCTGGCTGCTGGGACTAGCGGGCTGTCCTACAATGAGCAGTTCTTC
clone size: NA
V gene: TRBV9
J gene: TRBJ2-1
D gene: TRBD2